Detailed here is one T cell receptor beta chain. The antigen is not known. cDNA libraries for TCR beta contained unique molecular identifiers. Input amounts of 1 to 10 million T cells were used. These gave some 500,000 cDNA molecules, so each molecule approximated one T cell. TCRdb ran MiXCR on the PCR reads and lists one entry per CDR3 protein. The top ten clones hold roughly 0.54% of a sample with fewer than 850,000 distinct CDR3 sequences, 25% to 30% of them seen once. The CDR3 loop spans 14 amino acids. Germline V gene sequence: CDR1 MNHNS, CDR2 SASEGT. Trimming shortened V by 5 bases and J by 9 bases, and 19 bases separated the two germline ends. The data stem from a study of post-analysis software for immune sequencing data. Study overall: Relapsing-remitting, secondary progressive and progressive-relapsing multiple sclerosis courses were included.

Whole-study findings and limits: Compared against controls, patients with multiple sclerosis displayed significantly lower normalized Chao1 diversity. Controls had lower frequencies than patients of about five TRBV segments, which included TRBV5-6, TRBV5-1 and TRBV20-1. The F measure placed samples prepared in the same batch into strongly shared clusters.

V and J are TRBV6-1 and TRBJ2-5, with a tentative D call TRBD2 (5 bases). This clonotype was sampled from a girl aged 5-17 years with multiple sclerosis. The sequencing sample was made of blood. The CDR3 region has the DNA TGTGCCAGCAGTACAGCCGGGATGCCACCCGCCCAGTACTTC. Translated: CASSTAGMPPAQYF.